The source of this T cell receptor (beta chain) is a study of cytomegalovirus exposure and HLA in healthy donors. The germline V gene has CDR1 MRHNA and CDR2 SNTAGT. The CDR3 has 18 amino acids. With 60 Vbeta and 13 Jbeta primers, the PCR was carried out. Method: immunoSEQ multiplex PCR; TCRdb's copy keeps in-frame clones and lacks some. The repertoire holds about 190,000 clones, with around 87% as singletons. As concerns this clone: Relative to the germline gene, one junction end is altered; a read error may explain this.

The sequenced sample consisted of PBMCs. The chain is built from TRBV6-4 and TRBJ2-7; the match to TRBD2 covers 16 bases. This receptor was obtained from a man aged 25-45 years in good health and CMV-seronegative. CDR3 bases: TGTGCCAGCAGTGACTCAGGGACTAGCGGGAGGGCCTCCCACGAGCAGTACTTC. It yields the protein CASSDSGTSGRASHEQYF.